The sequence of this T cell receptor beta chain was determined in a study of blood T cell repertoires in COVID-19 (dated by TCRdb to 2018 to 2021). Background on the whole study: Samples from collaborators originated in the United States, Italy and Spain and spanned both the acute and convalescent phases of COVID-19. Nearly every sample came with metadata listing a de-identified subject ID, COVID-19 status, age in years and sex. Deeply sampled blood TCRbeta repertoires from subjects exposed to, actively infected with, or recovered from COVID-19 were included in the dataset. Where available, HLA class I and class II types were obtained from metadata supplied by the sample provider rather than from assay-based typing. Samples were obtained from the ongoing ImmuneRACE study (first 160 participants) and from 950 to 1,500 subjects provided by 6 global collaborators. The repertoires were released in a freely available public database intended as a resource for research on the immune response to SARS-CoV-2. The material from the prospective study consisted of cDNA or gDNA derived from T cells, B-cell-depleted T cells, or PBMCs.

TCRbeta CDR3 regions were amplified from genomic DNA using the immunoSEQ Assay, a bias-controlled multiplex PCR. The source study handled its data this way. Nucleated cell counts per sample were estimated from amplification of reference gene primers within the assay. To quantify the absolute abundance of each unique TCRbeta CDR3 rearrangement, sequence reads were collapsed and filtered. For each sample, productive Simpson clonality was calculated as the square root of Simpson's diversity index over productive rearrangements. TCRdb took over this immuneACCESS table, retaining in-frame rearrangements with V and J assigned. Such tables are incomplete; in checked studies, under half of the missing clones stem from an unresolved V gene, and the remainder is unexplained. That table is the source of V, J and clone size, and D and trimming were worked out from the DNA. The sample has about 480,000 clones on record, approximately 87% of them singletons. Around 1.9% of the sample belongs to the ten largest clones.

V lost 4 bases and J lost 0 bases, and the count of bases not matched to a germline gene is 9. There are 16 amino acids in the CDR3, from cysteine to phenylalanine inclusive. Just CDR3 DNA is preserved here, 48 bases in frame from base 1. The germline V gene (reference sequence) gives CDR1 as MNHEY and CDR2 as SMNVEV. Participants in the prospective study were enrolled through a virtual design, were aged roughly 18 to 100 years, and lived in roughly 24 United States geographic areas. To assign participants to cohorts, the prospective study relied on clinical history that participants themselves reported in a screening survey and a study questionnaire. ImmuneRACE Cohort 3 recovered participants were defined by two consecutive negative NP/OP PCR tests, healthcare professional clearance, or symptom resolution. Each participant in the prospective study had whole blood, serum and a nasopharyngeal or oropharyngeal swab collected by mobile phlebotomists. Additional blood draws and questionnaires over an approximately 2-month period could optionally be provided by prospective study participants. Blood samples from the prospective study were shipped frozen or at room temperature prior to DNA extraction.

Study-wide conclusions, independent of this receptor: How much clinical and demographic metadata was included differed by source and by participant, and the metadata was provided uncurated.

Regarding this clone: It has no known antigen specificity. It has no much larger one-base neighbor in the sample; base qualities were not kept.

Sequenced sample: PBMCs or T cells enriched from blood (not recorded which). This receptor was taken from a woman aged 35 to 49 who had recovered from COVID-19. The V and J segments used are TRBV27 and TRBJ2-7, with 7 bases matching TRBD1. The DNA sequence is TGTGCCAGCAGTTCTTCCGCCGGGACAGTCTCCTACGAGCAGTACTTC. Its protein is CASSSSAGTVSYEQYF.